What follows are 10 T cell receptor beta chains derived from one specimen sequenced in a study of cytomegalovirus exposure and HLA in healthy donors. Use of 60 Vbeta and 13 Jbeta primers characterized the PCR. Measured with immunoSEQ multiplex PCR; TCRdb has only the in-frame clones, and not every one. Here the sample spans approximately 160,000 clones, approximately 84% being singletons. The source material was PBMCs. These receptors were obtained from a man aged 45-60 years in good health and CMV-seropositive.

This chain uses TRBV6-6 with TRBJ2-3; maybe TRBD1 (6 bases). The CDR3 totals 14 residues. V was shortened by 0 bases and J by 4 bases, with 8 bases between the two germline ends. The germline gives CDR1 MNHNY, CDR2 SVGAGI (reference sequence). The CDR3 loop is CASSYSRGADTQYF. CDR3 DNA: TGTGCCAGCAGTTACTCCAGGGGTGCAGATACGCAGTATTTT.

This clone was seen only a few times. This sequence joins TRBV18 and TRBJ2-1; no clear D. V dropped 0 bases and J dropped 6 bases, with 12 bases sitting between them. Germline V gene data show CDR1 as KGHSH and CDR2 as LQKENI. The CDR3 covers 15 residues. CDR3 residues: CASSPPTAASNEQFF. CDR3 nucleotide sequence: TGTGCCAGCTCACCACCGACTGCCGCGAGCAATGAGCAGTTCTTC.

The chain carries TRBV13 and TRBJ2-5; maybe TRBD2 (5 bases). The V gene's germline CDR1 is PRHDT and CDR2 FYEKMQ (reference sequence). The length of the CDR3 is 15 residues. The germline V and J ends were trimmed by 1 base and 5 bases, with 14 bases remaining between them. CDR3 DNA: TGTGCCAGCAGCTTAGTGAGTGGGGTAGCGGAGACCCAGTACTTC. This encodes CASSLVSGVAETQYF.

This clone was seen just once. The rearrangement joins TRBV19 to TRBJ2-7; D perhaps matches TRBD2 (6 bases). Germline V gene sequence: CDR1 LNHDA, CDR2 SQIVND (reference sequence). Trimming removed 6 bases from V and 4 bases from J, with 13 bases in between. The CDR3 loop spans 13 amino acids. The CDR3: CASRGGLFYEQYF. The CDR3 DNA reads TGTGCCAGTAGGGGCGGACTATTTTACGAGCAGTACTTC.

The rearrangement uses TRBV7-9 and TRBJ2-5; tentative D call: TRBD1 (6 bases). The germline V gene has CDR1 SEHNR and CDR2 FQNEAQ (reference sequence). CDR3 length: 15 amino acids. Trimming took off 4 bases at V and 8 bases at J, with 20 bases between the two ends. In DNA, the CDR3 is TGTGCCAGCAGCTCCTCCGGGACAATAAAGAGAACCCAGTACTTC. It translates to CASSSSGTIKRTQYF.

The chain carries TRBV2 and TRBJ2-7; 10 bases agree with TRBD2. The CDR3 consists of 13 residues. Per the germline V gene, CDR1 is SNHLY and CDR2 is FYNNEI. J gave up 7 bases and V 3 bases, and 3 bases lay outside the gene matches. CDR3 in amino acids: CASSDIAGGEQYF. The CDR3 DNA sequence: TGTGCCAGCAGTGATATAGCGGGAGGTGAGCAGTACTTC.

The genes are TRBV15 and TRBJ2-5; D is unresolved. The V end was cut by 0 bases, the J end by 3 bases, with 5 bases between. CDR1 is LNHNV, CDR2 YYDKDF, per germline (reference sequence). The CDR3 is made up of 13 amino acids. The CDR3 DNA reads as TGTGCCACCAGCAGAGATCGGGAAGAGACCCAGTACTTC. Its translation: CATSRDREETQYF.

The chain links TRBV7-9 to TRBJ2-5, with TRBD2 as a possible D gene (5 bases). V was clipped by 1 base and J by 5 bases, with 11 bases between them. The CDR3 consists of 14 residues. Germline CDR1 SEHNR, CDR2 FQNEAQ (reference sequence). In DNA, the CDR3 is TGTGCCAGCAGCTTAGGAACAGCGGCCGAGACCCAGTACTTC. Protein product: CASSLGTAAETQYF.

This chain joins TRBV5-1 and TRBJ1-1; weak D call: TRBD1 (6 bases). Germline V CDR1 and CDR2: SGHRS, YFSETQ. V dropped 2 bases and J dropped 1 base, with 12 bases sitting between them. This CDR3 has 15 amino acids. The CDR3 coding sequence is TGCGCCAGCAGCTTCAGGCAGGGGACGAACACTGAAGCTTTCTTT. Protein: CASSFRQGTNTEAFF.

This chain uses TRBV5-1 with TRBJ1-2; 8 positions match TRBD1. The CDR3 contains 17 residues. The germline V gene encodes CDR1 SGHRS and CDR2 YFSETQ. V lost 3 bases and J lost 6; bases outside the gene matches: 16. The CDR3 region is CASSYSGQGTTRDGYTF. In DNA form, the CDR3 reads TGCGCCAGCAGCTACTCCGGACAGGGAACAACCCGGGATGGCTACACCTTC.